Listed below are T cell receptor beta chains from one sample, sequenced in a study of cytomegalovirus exposure and HLA in healthy donors. The assay was immunoSEQ multiplex PCR, and TCRdb's table has in-frame clones only and misses some. The profile shows about 150,000 clones, approximately 80% of them singletons. Sequencing was performed on PBMCs. Receptors were obtained from a young man in good health and CMV-seronegative. The CDR3 runs from the conserved cysteine through the conserved F or W. D genes are given only for firm matches.

15 | TRBV7-2 | - | CASSLGGRVAGELFF
12 | TRBV10-3 | - | CAISDGLGEQYF
17 | TRBV25-1 | TRBD1 | CASSELAPGQGYNEQFF
19 | TRBV4-1 | TRBD2 | CASSQGPLTSGGAEGEQYF
17 | TRBV5-1 | TRBD2 | CASSFRGLGLGDNEQFF
11 | TRBV19 | TRBD1 | CASLRTGEAFF
15 | TRBV5-6 | TRBD2 | CASSATSGGTNEQFF
16 | TRBV7-8 | TRBD1 | CASGGQGSSTTGELFF
15 | TRBV19 | TRBD2 | CASTSGGYFTDTQYF
13 | TRBV19 | - | CASSSALSYEQYF